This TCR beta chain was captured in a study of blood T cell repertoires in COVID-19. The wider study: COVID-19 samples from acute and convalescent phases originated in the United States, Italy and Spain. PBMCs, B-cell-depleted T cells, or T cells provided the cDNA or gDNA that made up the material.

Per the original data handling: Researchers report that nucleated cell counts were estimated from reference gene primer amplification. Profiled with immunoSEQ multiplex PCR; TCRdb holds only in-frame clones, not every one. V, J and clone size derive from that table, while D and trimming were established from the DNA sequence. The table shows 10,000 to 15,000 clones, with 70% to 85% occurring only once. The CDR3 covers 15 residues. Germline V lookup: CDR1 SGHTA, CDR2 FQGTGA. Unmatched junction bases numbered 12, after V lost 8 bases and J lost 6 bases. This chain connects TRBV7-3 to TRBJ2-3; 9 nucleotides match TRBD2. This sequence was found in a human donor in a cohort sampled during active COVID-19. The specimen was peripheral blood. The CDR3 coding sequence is TGTGCCAGCCCGTCAAAAGGACTAGCGCGTGATACGCAGTATTTT. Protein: CASPSKGLARDTQYF.